One and the same sample provided the 3 T cell receptor beta chains below, sequenced in a study of regulatory T cells in long-lasting Graves disease. As for time point: persistent/refractory GD, antithyroid drugs over 5 years with positive TRAb. From PBMCs, RNA was extracted and then used to make the TCR library. Relying on iRepertoire HTBI primers and Arm-PCR of CDR3 regions, the team built TCR beta libraries. MiXCR, run by TCRdb on the multiplex PCR reads, gives a single entry per CDR3 protein. Here the sample spans about 310,000 distinct CDR3 sequences, around 21% being singletons. This specimen was peripheral blood mononuclear cells (PBMCs), taken when the disease was refractory, from a patient treated with antithyroid drugs. These receptors originate from a female donor with Graves disease.

This clonotype was seen many times. V is TRBV28 and J is TRBJ2-7; 14 nucleotides line up with TRBD2. Looked up from germline, CDR1 is MDHEN and CDR2 is SYDVKM. V dropped 5 bases and J dropped 3; count of bases not matched to a gene: 6. This CDR3 spans 16 amino acids. CDR3 sequence: CASSTGTSGSIYEQYF. The CDR3 DNA is TGTGCCAGCAGTACTGGGACTAGCGGGAGTATCTACGAGCAGTACTTC.

This clonotype was recorded many times. The chain joins TRBV6-5 to TRBJ2-5; the D is unclear. Trimming took off 2 bases at V and 4 bases at J, with 8 bases between the two ends. This CDR3 is built from 13 residues. Germline-derived CDR1 and CDR2 are MNHEY and SVGAGI. CDR3 amino acids: CASSYRMGETQYF. The CDR3 nucleotides read TGTGCCAGCAGTTACAGGATGGGAGAGACCCAGTACTTC.

In this sample, this clonotype turned up once. The rearrangement links TRBV28 to TRBJ2-5; TRBD2 matches 11 bases. The DNA end is a closer match to TRBJ2-1, so the J assignment may be wrong. The CDR3 consists of 14 residues. Germline CDR1 is MDHEN and CDR2 is SYDVKM. The CDR3 spells CASSLTSGIDEQFF. In DNA form, the CDR3 reads TGTGCCAGCAGTTTGACTAGCGGGATCGATGAGCAGTTCTTC.